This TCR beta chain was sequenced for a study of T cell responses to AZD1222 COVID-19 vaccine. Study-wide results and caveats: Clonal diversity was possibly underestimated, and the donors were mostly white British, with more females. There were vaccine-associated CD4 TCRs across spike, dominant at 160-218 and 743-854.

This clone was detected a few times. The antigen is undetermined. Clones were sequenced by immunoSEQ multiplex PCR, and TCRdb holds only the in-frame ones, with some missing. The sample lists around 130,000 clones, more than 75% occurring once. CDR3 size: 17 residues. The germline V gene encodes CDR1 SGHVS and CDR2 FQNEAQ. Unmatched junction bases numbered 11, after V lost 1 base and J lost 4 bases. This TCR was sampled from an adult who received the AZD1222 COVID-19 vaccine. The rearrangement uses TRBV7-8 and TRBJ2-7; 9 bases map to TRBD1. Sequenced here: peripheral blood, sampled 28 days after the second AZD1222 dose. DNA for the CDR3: TGTGCCAGCAGCTTAGTGCCGGGACAGGGTGGCGTGTACGAGCAGTACTTC. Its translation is CASSLVPGQGGVYEQYF.